This T cell receptor (beta chain) was sequenced in a study of regulatory T cells in long-lasting Graves disease. Study findings and constraints: Newly diagnosed disease favored TRBV20-1 and TRBJ2-1 over persistent disease.

This CDR3 region has 14 residues. J was trimmed by 5 bases and V by 6 bases; bases with no gene match: 1. The time point denotes: newly diagnosed GD, antithyroid drugs for less than 3 months. Isolated PBMC RNA provided the starting material for the TCR library. This clonotype was counted ten times or more. Its antigen is unidentified. Researchers made TCR beta libraries by using iRepertoire HTBI primers and running Arm-PCR on CDR3 regions. Authors' processing steps: Looking across samples, the authors found 55 to 70 TRBV and 14 TRBJ segments. A single record per CDR3 protein comes from TCRdb applying MiXCR to the multiplex PCR reads. None of the V and J calls come from the authors' own analysis; TCRdb made them. The sample lists hundreds of thousands of distinct CDR3 sequences, approximately 13% occurring once. The same sample was also studied in work on T cells in Graves' hyperthyroidism and ophthalmopathy. That study adds: Hyperthyroidism had been newly diagnosed in patients aged 18 to 65, and its duration was under 2 months. Using the HTBI primer set, a first-round RT-PCR was run on the TCR CDR3.

The TCR comes from a man aged 30-40 years with Graves disease. The sequencing here drew on peripheral blood mononuclear cells (PBMCs), taken at new diagnosis, from a patient treated with antithyroid drugs. This rearrangement joins TRBV12-3 or TRBV12-4 to TRBJ2-5, with TRBD2 matching 15 bases. The CDR3 coding sequence is TGTGCCAGCAGCGGGACTAGCGGGGGGGAGACCCAGTACTTC. The encoded protein is CASSGTSGGETQYF.